Listed below are T cell receptor beta chains from one sample, sequenced in a study of T-cell reconstitution after alpha-beta-depleted transplantation in children. TCRdb independently ran MiXCR on the PCR reads; one entry per CDR3 protein. The data show 500,000 or so distinct CDR3 sequences, roughly 33% seen once. Material: PBMCs from the stem cell graft donor, obtained from the stem cell graft. The receptors here all came from a human donor who donated a stem cell graft to a child with aplastic anemia. CDR3s include the opening cysteine and the closing phenylalanine or tryptophan. D genes are given only for firm matches. Clone size appears in some rows only: once, few, many, or a class for an expanded clone.

size	D	V	J	DNA	CDR3
once	-	TRBV5-1	TRBJ2-7	TGCGCCAGCAGCTTGGATAGGAGCCTCTCCTACGAGCAGTACTTC	CASSLDRSLSYEQYF
-	-	TRBV7-9	TRBJ2-3	TGTGCCAGCGCCGATAGCACAGATACGCAGTATTTT	CASADSTDTQYF
few	-	TRBV12-3/TRBV12-4	TRBJ2-3	TGTGCCAGCAGTCCTTCAGCCCTAAGCACAGATACGCAGTATTTT	CASSPSALSTDTQYF
few	-	TRBV12-3/TRBV12-4	TRBJ2-1	TGTGCCAGCAGTTTTCCCAAACAGGGGGGGCCTTACAATGAGCAGTTCTTC	CASSFPKQGGPYNEQFF
-	-	TRBV15	TRBJ2-3	TGTGCCACCAGCAGACTAGCATCTAGCACAGATACGCAGTATTTT	CATSRLASSTDTQYF
many	TRBD2	TRBV4-3	TRBJ2-1	TGCGCCAGCAGCCAAGATGGGGCGGGAGGGTACAATGAGCAGTTCTTC	CASSQDGAGGYNEQFF
few	TRBD2	TRBV13	TRBJ2-1	TGTGCCAGCAGGACAGGGACTAGCGGGACTTTTAATGAGCAGTTCTTC	CASRTGTSGTFNEQFF
-	TRBD2	TRBV28	TRBJ2-4	TGTGCCAGCAGTCCCCTCCAAGGCAGCGGGAGCGGTAACATTCAGTACTTC	CASSPLQGSGSGNIQYF
-	TRBD1	TRBV7-8	TRBJ1-5	TGTGCCAGCAACGCAGACAGGGGGTTGGACAATCAGCCCCAGCATTTT	CASNADRGLDNQPQHF
once	-	TRBV18	TRBJ1-1	TGTGCCAGCTCACCCAACTGGGGGCGCGCCACTGAAGCTTTCTTT	CASSPNWGRATEAFF
-	TRBD1	TRBV12-3/TRBV12-4	TRBJ2-3	TGTGCCAGCAGACAGGGGGCAGATACGCAGTATTTT	CASRQGADTQYF
few	-	TRBV12-3/TRBV12-4	TRBJ2-7	TGTGCCAGCAGTTTGACGGGGAGCTCCTACGAGCAGTACTTC	CASSLTGSSYEQYF
-	-	TRBV2	TRBJ2-1	TGTGCCAGCAGTGATATGGGGGTCTACAATGAGCAGTTCTTC	CASSDMGVYNEQFF
few	TRBD1	TRBV29-1	TRBJ1-1	TGCAGCGTTGATACAGGGGGGACGAACACTGAAGCTTTCTTT	CSVDTGGTNTEAFF